This TCR beta chain is drawn from a study of T cell repertoires in ileal Crohn's disease (dated 2019 in TCRdb). About the study as a whole: Median disease duration was around 8 years, and 30% to 45% of patients were identified as active smokers at the time of surgery. Surgery was performed for a complication in all patients, with stricturing disease in about 61% and penetrating disease in 39%. Postoperative therapy was given to about half of the patients, with thiopurines administered to fewer than 13 patients and anti-TNF agents administered to 20 or so patients. Neoterminal ileum biopsies obtained at postoperative colonoscopy were designated as M6 samples. TCR repertoire analysis was performed in about 61 Crohn's disease patients drawn from a prospective multicentre cohort. Running in parallel with the study was a multicentre cohort set up to find predictors of early endoscopic recurrence following ileocolonic resection. Endoscopic postoperative recurrence was defined as a Rutgeerts score above i0. A total of around 150 mucosal samples from some 60 patients were sequenced, collected from several sites on the surgical specimen as well as at postoperative endoscopy. Results the study describes overall, beyond this receptor: Endoscopic recurrence was linked to a higher percentage of high-frequency clones at surgery, and recurrence occurred in every patient whose clonality exceeded 26.8% (18/57). Sorted CD8 T cells carried more high-frequency clones than CD4 T cells, suggesting mucosal expansions were mainly CD8. Postoperative endoscopy timing varied within the first year after surgery, with a median delay of around seven months. Only a subgroup of patients, of unstated size, had their mucosal CD4 and CD8 T cells sorted and sequenced. Compared with non-smokers, patients who were active smokers at surgery showed a significantly higher proportion of clonal expansions (25.9% vs 17.9%, p=0.02).

This specimen's time point label, interpreted: neoterminal ileum biopsy at postoperative endoscopy, about 6 months after surgery. Adults with ileal or ileocolonic Crohn's disease and an indication for ileocolonic resection were eligible for inclusion. Whole ileal mucosal biopsies were stored frozen at -80°C before DNA extraction. Genomic DNA was extracted from frozen whole biopsies with a TRizol-based method and quantified on a NanoDrop 2000 spectrophotometer. Trimming costs V 6 bases and J 3 bases, and their ends lie 12 bases apart. The CDR3 spans 14 residues, from the cysteine through the phenylalanine. Just CDR3 DNA is preserved here, 42 bases in frame from base 1. CDR1 and CDR2 are drawn from the germline V gene (reference sequence): LNHDA, SQIVND. Roughly 0.55 micrograms of biopsy DNA per sample were submitted for commercial TCRB immunosequencing. A two-step, amplification bias-controlled multiplex PCR was used by Adaptive Biotechnology to amplify CDR3 regions from genomic DNA. In the first PCR, primers covered every V and J gene segment, and in the second PCR, barcodes and Illumina adapters were added. CDR3 libraries were sequenced on an Illumina instrument. The paper's processing steps were these. Analysis combined the vendor-provided pipelines with custom analysis of raw data in R/Bioconductor under R version 3.3.0. Clonality, ranging from 0 to 1, was calculated as the inverse of the normalised Shannon entropy of all productive clones. High-frequency clones were defined as the repertoire share of the top 100 clones, retaining only clones passing a 95% confidence test. Overlap between samples was measured with the Morisita-Horn index, while repertoire diversity was measured with the Simpson index. TCRdb re-hosts the immuneACCESS table, in-frame sequences only. Its copies lack some clones; in the studies checked, an unresolved V gene accounts for under half of them, and the cause for the rest is not known. V and J calls and clone size are as listed in that table; D and trimming were resolved from the DNA. Within this sample are approximately 14,000 clones, with 65% to 85% of them counted one time only. The ten largest clonotypes hold 3.5% to 5% of the sample.

On this clone: Its cognate antigen has yet to be identified. Base-call qualities are not available, and no considerably larger clone is one nucleotide away.

This sequence originates from an adult with Crohn's disease. This sequence uses TRBV19 and TRBJ1-5, with the D gene not clear enough to name. The source material was ileal tissue. The base sequence is TGTGCCAGTAGGGGTCCGACCGCCAATCAGCCCCAGCATTTT. Protein translation: CASRGPTANQPQHF. With all but the CDR3 taken from the reference TRBV19 and TRBJ1-5 genes, the full variable domain is: DGGITQSPKYLFRKEGQNVTLSCEQNLNHDAMYWYRQDPGQGLRLIYYSQIVNDFQKGDIAEGYSVSREKKESFPLTVTSAQKNPTAFYLCASRGPTANQPQHFGDGTRLSIL.